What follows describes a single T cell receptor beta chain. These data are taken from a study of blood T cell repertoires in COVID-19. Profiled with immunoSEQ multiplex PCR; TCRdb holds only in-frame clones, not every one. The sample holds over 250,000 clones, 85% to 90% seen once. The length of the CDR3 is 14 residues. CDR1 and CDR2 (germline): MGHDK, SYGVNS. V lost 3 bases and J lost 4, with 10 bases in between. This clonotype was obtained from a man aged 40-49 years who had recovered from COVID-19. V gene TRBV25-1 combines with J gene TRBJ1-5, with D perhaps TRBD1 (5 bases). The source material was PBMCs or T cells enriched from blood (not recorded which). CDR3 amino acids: CASSDREYNQPQHF. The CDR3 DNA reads TGTGCCAGCAGTGACAGGGAATATAATCAGCCCCAGCATTTT.